Following are 29 T cell receptor beta chains from one sample sequenced in a study of tumor and adjacent non-tumor tissue in lung cancer (dated by TCRdb to 2016 to 2019). RNA was extracted from bulk unsorted tissue and checked for quality with a NanoDrop ND-1000 and an Agilent 2100. Library creation used multiplex PCR. The sequencing machine was an Illumina HiSeq 2500. Following protocols modified from ARM-PCR, the researchers constructed TCRbeta libraries through three rounds of nested PCR with primers (Table S4). TCRdb trimmed public reads at Q25 via fastp, called clones via MiXCR and kept in-frame beta chains. Rows are unified per CDR3 protein, each entry keeping the most common DNA and genes. The sample table lists roughly 120,000 distinct CDR3 sequences, roughly 75% of them with a count of one. The ten most abundant clones make up about 39% of the sample. The sequencing input was lung tumor tissue. These receptors came from a woman aged 55-69 years with non-small cell lung cancer.

As for this clonotype: Being one base from a much bigger clone, this may be a read error. A read error is likely, as this CDR3 ends without the conserved phenylalanine or tryptophan. This chain uses TRBV6-1 with TRBJ2-3; TRBD2 might be the D (5 bases). V lost 1 base and J lost 4, with 18 bases in between. The CDR3 is made up of 17 amino acids. Germline values: CDR1 MNHNS, CDR2 SASEGT. The CDR3 region has the DNA TGTGCCAGCAGTGAAGGAGTGAGGGTCACGTCCCCAGATACGCAGTATTAT. Amino acids: CASSEGVRVTSPDTQYY.

A word on this clonotype: Compared with germline, one end of the junction differs, possibly owing to a read error. V is TRBV11-2 and J is TRBJ2-1; D may be TRBD1 (6 bases). The CDR3 is 13 amino acids. The germline V gene has CDR1 SGHAT and CDR2 FQNNGV. The DNA for the CDR3 is TGTGCCAGCAGCTTCCACAGGGTCGATGAGCGGTTCTTC. Its translation: CASSFHRVDERFF. The full variable domain, in which reference TRBV11-2 and TRBJ2-1 provide the parts outside the CDR3, is EAGVAQSPRYKIIEKRQSVAFWCNPISGHATLYWYQQILGQGPKLLIQFQNNGVVDDSQLPKDRFSAERLKGVDSTLKIQPAKLEDSAVYLCASSFHRVDERFFGPGTRLTVL.

This clonotype was picked up one time. This chain links TRBV6-5 with TRBJ1-5; TRBD1 agrees at 7 bases. CDR1 is MNHEY, CDR2 SVGAGI, per germline. The CDR3 runs to 13 residues. The junction had 6 bases not matched to a gene; V was cut back by 2 bases and J by 11 bases. The CDR3 sequence: CASSYVMGQSQHF. The DNA of the CDR3 is TGTGCCAGCAGTTACGTAATGGGACAGTCCCAGCATTTT.

This chain links TRBV11-2 with TRBJ2-5, with 9 bases fitting TRBD2. After removal of 1 base from V and 1 base from J, the junction contained 7 bases not matched to a gene. Germline CDR1 is SGHAT and CDR2 is FQNNGV. The CDR3 has 17 amino acids. The CDR3 here is CASSLVVAGGTQETQYF. For the CDR3, the DNA is TGTGCCAGCAGCTTAGTAGTGGCGGGGGGGACCCAAGAGACCCAGTACTTC.

Concerning this clonotype itself: Its ends do not fully match the called genes, so a read error is possible. The gene calls are TRBV20-1 and TRBJ2-5; D is ambiguous. This CDR3 contains 14 residues. CDR1 and CDR2 from the germline V gene are DFQATT and SNEGSKA (reference sequence). Here the CDR3 reads CSVRNLGTLETQYF. CDR3 coding DNA: TGCAGTGTTAGAAATTTAGGCACCTTAGAGACCCAGTATTTC.

For this clonotype: The junction differs from germline at one of its ends, possibly a read error. The rearrangement uses TRBV6-2 or TRBV6-3 and TRBJ2-7, with D perhaps TRBD2 (5 bases). This CDR3 has 12 amino acids. Per the germline V gene, CDR1 is MNHEY and CDR2 is SVGEGT. In DNA, the CDR3 is TGTGCCGGCAGTGCCGTTCTCTACGAGCGGTACTTT. It specifies CAGSAVLYERYF.

On this clonotype: A much larger clone is a single base away; this may be a read error. The chain couples TRBV4-1 to TRBJ1-6, with 7 bases fitting TRBD1. Per the germline V gene, CDR1 is MGHRA and CDR2 is YSYEKL. The length of the CDR3 is 15 residues. With V trimmed by 9 bases and J by 4 bases, 9 bases remained unmatched. This CDR3 reads CARNQPGQYNSPLHF. CDR3 coding DNA: TGCGCCAGAAACCAACCGGGACAGTATAATTCACCCCTCCACTTT.

As for this clonotype: Its ends do not fully match the called genes, so a read error is possible. The genes are TRBV30 and TRBJ1-2, with D possibly matching TRBD1 (5 bases). The CDR3 runs 12 residues. Germline assignment: CDR1 GTSNPN and CDR2 SVGIG (reference sequence). Here the CDR3 reads CAWPRDGKWLPF. In DNA, the CDR3 is TGTGCCTGGCCTAGGGACGGGAAATGGCTACCCTTC.

This chain connects TRBV6-1 to TRBJ1-1, with TRBD1 identical over 8 bases. The CDR3 sequence is 13 residues long. V trimming: 8 bases; J trimming: 13 bases; junction bases outside the gene matches: 15. Germline V gives CDR1 MNHNS, CDR2 SASEGT. The CDR3 loop is CASQTDRGTECFF. CDR3 bases: TGTGCCAGCCAGACCGACAGGGGAACTGAATGTTTCTTT.

The chain couples TRBV20-1 to TRBJ2-7; D possibly corresponds to TRBD1 (6 bases). Germline V lookup: CDR1 DFQATT, CDR2 SNEGSKA (reference sequence). V was shortened by 5 bases and J by 7 bases, with 15 bases between the two germline ends. The CDR3 runs 12 residues. As DNA, the CDR3 is TGCAGTGCTGCGGACAGCTTCTATGAGCAGTACTTC. It specifies CSAADSFYEQYF.

Worth noting for this clonotype: A much larger clone lies a single base off, so this may be a read error. V and J are TRBV20-1 and TRBJ2-3; D uncertain. The CDR3 totals 15 residues. Trimming cost V 7 bases and J 0 bases, with 17 bases left between them. The germline V gene encodes CDR1 DFQATT and CDR2 SNEGSKA (reference sequence). CDR3 nucleotides: TGCAGTGTCCACCCGCGGACCACTAGCACAGATACGCAGTATTTT. It translates to CSVHPRTTSTDTQYF.

As for this clonotype: With a much larger clone just one base away, this may be a read error. This chain joins TRBV5-5 and TRBJ2-5, with 10 bases that match TRBD2. The CDR3 sequence is 16 residues long. Per the germline V gene, CDR1 is SGHKS and CDR2 is YYEKEE (reference sequence). This CDR3 is CASSLGHSGGQETKYF. CDR3 in DNA: TGTGCCAGCAGCTTGGGTCATAGCGGGGGGCAAGAGACCAAGTACTTC.

The chain has TRBV18 and TRBJ2-3; D is undetermined. The V gene lost 8 bases and the J gene lost 1 base, with 7 bases spanning the gap. Germline V gene lookup returns CDR1 KGHSH and CDR2 LQKENI. The CDR3 runs to 12 residues. The DNA for the CDR3 is TGTGCCAGCCGGGCCGGCACAGATACGCAGTATTTT. It yields the protein CASRAGTDTQYF.

A word on this clonotype: A much larger clone lies a single base off, so this may be a read error. The chain employs TRBV6-1 and TRBJ2-3; D gene unclear. CDR3 size: 14 residues. V dropped 3 bases and J dropped 2 bases, with 9 bases sitting between them. Germline values: CDR1 MNHNS, CDR2 SASEGT. CDR3 amino acids: CASSDGGSTDTQYF. In nucleotides, the CDR3 is TGTGCCAGCAGTGATGGCGGATCCACAGATACGCAGTATTTT.

About this clonotype: No conserved phenylalanine or tryptophan ends this CDR3, so it is likely a read error. Because the CDR3's place on the DNA is in doubt, the DNA is left out and the CDR3 is given as listed by TCRdb. This rearrangement joins TRBV4-3 to TRBJ2-1; the D call of TRBD1 is as the table states it, not checked on the DNA. Germline V gene lookup returns CDR1 LGHNA and CDR2 YSLEER. With termini counted, the CDR3 has 15 amino acids. The CDR3 protein is CPSSQGTGEGNEQIL.

Only a few counts were recorded for this clonotype. This sequence may be a read error, since a much larger clone differs from it by one base. The chain joins TRBV20-1 to TRBJ1-3; a weak D match, TRBD1 (6 bases). This CDR3 is 14 amino acids long. V lost 8 bases, J lost 0 bases, and 14 bases lay in between. Germline V gene sequence: CDR1 DFQATT, CDR2 SNEGSKA (reference sequence). This chain's CDR3 is CSTEQGSSGNTIYF. The CDR3 nucleotides are TGCAGTACTGAACAGGGAAGCTCTGGAAACACCATATATTTT.

For this clonotype: A junction end diverges from the germline sequence, so it may reflect a read error. The rearrangement links TRBV11-1 to TRBJ2-2; D may be TRBD2 (6 bases). Germline V gene sequence: CDR1 SGHAT, CDR2 FQDESV (reference sequence). CDR3 size: 17 residues. The CDR3 nucleotides are TGTGCCACCAGCCCGCGACTAGTGGGAGGATCCACCGGGGAGCTGTTTTTT. Protein product: CATSPRLVGGSTGELFF.

Details on this clonotype: A much bigger clone sits one base away, suggesting this may be a read error. The V and J genes are TRBV20-1 and TRBJ2-3; D might be TRBD1 (6 bases). From germline, CDR1 is DFQATT and CDR2 SNEGSKA (reference sequence). This CDR3 region has 14 residues. DNA of the CDR3: TGCAGTGCTAGGGCTCAAAGGGCGACAGGTACGCAGTATTTT. This sequence encodes CSARAQRATGTQYF.

This clonotype came up a few times. Given a much more abundant clone one base away, this may be a read error. V gene TRBV20-1 combines with J gene TRBJ1-5; D call uncertain. This CDR3 spans 14 amino acids. Germline V lookup: CDR1 DFQATT, CDR2 SNEGSKA (reference sequence). CDR3 sequence (DNA): TGCAGTGCTACCCGGATAGGCAGCAATCAGCCCCAGCGTTTT. It codes for CSATRIGSNQPQRF.

In the case of this clonotype: A clone one base away is much larger, so this may be a read error. CDR3 residues: CSADRDGESQYF. The CDR3 DNA is TGCAGCGCCGACAGGGATGGAGAGTCCCAGTACTTC. The chain joins TRBV29-1 to TRBJ2-5; TRBD1 matches 7 bases. Germline lookup yields CDR1 SQVTM and CDR2 ANQGSEA. This CDR3 spans 12 amino acids. Looking up the rest from reference TRBV29-1 and TRBJ2-5 gives the full variable domain: SAVISQKPSRDICQRGTSLTIQCQVDSQVTMMFWYRQQPGQSLTLIATANQGSEATYESGFVIDKFPISRPNLTFSTLTVSNMSPEDSSIYLCSADRDGESQYFGPGTRLLVL.

This sequence joins TRBV12-3 or TRBV12-4 and TRBJ2-1; D ambiguous. The length of the CDR3 is 12 residues. V lost 1 base and J lost 10, with 8 bases in between. CDR3 DNA: TGTGCCAGCAGTTTAGGGAAGTTGGAGCAGTTCTTC. It is translated as CASSLGKLEQFF.

As DNA, the CDR3 is TGTGCCAGCAGTGAGATCACCTATATCTCTGGGGCCAACGTCCTGACTTTC. Protein: CASSEITYISGANVLTF. The chain uses TRBV12-3 or TRBV12-4 and TRBJ2-6; unclear D gene. The CDR3 consists of 17 residues. V lost 5 bases, J lost 0 bases, and 14 bases lay in between.

In the case of this clonotype: The CDR3 end shows no conserved phenylalanine or tryptophan, and so a read error is likely. The chain links TRBV7-9 to TRBJ2-7; D unresolved. From germline, CDR1 is SEHNR and CDR2 FQNEAQ (reference sequence). The CDR3 covers 12 residues. The CDR3 DNA follows: TGTCCCAGCAGCTCAATCACCTACGAGCAGTACTTA. Translating gives CPSSSITYEQYL.

On this clonotype itself: The junction and the germline gene differ at one end; a read error may be behind it. CDR3 protein: CASTSGDPTGELFF. For the CDR3, the DNA is TGTGCCAGCACTTCCGGGGATCCCACCGGTGAGCTGTTTTTT. J is TRBJ2-2 and V is TRBV6-2 or TRBV6-3; maybe TRBD2 (5 bases). CDR3 size: 14 residues. Germline CDR1 and CDR2: MNHEY and SVGEGT.

As to this clonotype: Lacking the conserved final phenylalanine or tryptophan, this CDR3 likely reflects a read error. The V call is TRBV6-5, the J call TRBJ1-1, with 7 bases identical to TRBD1. The CDR3 spans 15 residues. From germline, CDR1 is MNHEY and CDR2 SVGAGI. CDR3 protein: CASSNSTGYDTEAFS. CDR3 DNA: TGTGCCAGCAGTAACTCGACAGGGTATGACACTGAAGCTTTCTCA.

As to this clonotype: The germline gene is not matched at one end of the junction; a read error may be the cause. This chain uses TRBV4-3 with TRBJ1-1, with TRBD1 as a possible D gene (5 bases). Germline values: CDR1 LGHNA, CDR2 YSLEER. The CDR3 is made up of 14 amino acids. The CDR3 here is CASSQGTGGTEASF. The CDR3 nucleotides are TGTGCCAGCAGCCAGGGCACAGGTGGCACAGAAGCTTCCTTT.

A remark on this clonotype: The final CDR3 position lacks the conserved phenylalanine or tryptophan, pointing to a likely read error. The chain is built from TRBV9 and TRBJ2-5; perhaps D is TRBD1 or TRBD2 (5 bases each). The V gene lost 8 bases and the J gene lost 5 bases, with 19 bases spanning the gap. CDR3 length: 14 residues. Per the germline V gene, CDR1 is SGDLS and CDR2 is YYNGEE. The chain's CDR3 is CASSSVGTSETQYL. The CDR3, as DNA: TGTGCCAGTAGCTCAGTAGGGACCTCTGAGACCCAGTACTTA.

As concerns this clonotype: This may arise from a read error, as a much more abundant clone is one base away. The rearrangement links TRBV5-6 to TRBJ2-7; TRBD1 is a possible D gene (5 bases). This CDR3 is built from 15 residues. Germline V gene lookup returns CDR1 SGHDT and CDR2 YYEEEE. CDR3 sequence (DNA): TGTGCCAGCACCAAGGGGTCGGTGAGCTCCTACGAGCATTACTTC. Its protein is CASTKGSVSSYEHYF.

Of note for this clonotype: The junction does not match germline at one end; this may be a read error. This chain connects TRBV20-1 to TRBJ1-5; D may be TRBD1 (6 bases). Germline V gene sequence: CDR1 DFQATT, CDR2 SNEGSKA (reference sequence). CDR3 length equals 16 residues. The CDR3 sequence: CNALLRARGGNQSQHF. CDR3 bases: TGCAATGCCCTACTCAGGGCTCGTGGGGGCAATCAGTCCCAGCATTTT.